The 21 T cell receptor beta chains presented below share a single source sample, sequenced in a study of control samples from healthy donors and cancer patients. Assay used: immunoSEQ multiplex PCR; TCRdb lists only in-frame clones, some missing. The table has about 100,000 clones, more than 75% seen once. The sample consisted of blood. These receptors were taken from a woman aged 45-65 years in good health.

The chain couples TRBV18 to TRBJ1-2, with TRBD1 matching 9 bases. CDR1 is KGHSH and CDR2 is LQKENI in the germline V gene. V lost 6 bases and J lost 7; bases outside the gene matches: 6. The CDR3 spans 13 residues. The DNA for the CDR3 is TGTGCCAGCTCTTTGGGACAGGGATCTGGCTACACCTTC. Residues: CASSLGQGSGYTF.

The V and J genes are TRBV30 and TRBJ1-4, with D unclear. Per germline, CDR1 GTSNPN and CDR2 SVGIG (reference sequence). The CDR3 extends over 14 amino acids. Trimming shortened V by 4 bases and J by 2 bases, and 11 bases separated the two germline ends. The CDR3 reads CAWTSGFTNEKLFF. For the CDR3, the DNA is TGTGCCTGGACCTCAGGTTTCACTAATGAAAAACTGTTTTTT.

The V and J genes are TRBV30 and TRBJ2-3; no firm D call. The germline V gene has CDR1 GTSNPN and CDR2 SVGIG (reference sequence). This CDR3 spans 11 amino acids. Trimming pared 8 bases from V and 7 bases from J, leaving 13 bases between. CDR3 in amino acids: CAQENLNTQYF. CDR3 DNA sequence: TGTGCCCAAGAAAACCTAAATACGCAGTATTTT.

This clone is a singleton in its sample. The chain uses TRBV5-1 and TRBJ2-2; TRBD2 aligns across 9 bases. The V gene end was trimmed by 2 bases and the J gene end by 8 bases; junction bases not matched to a gene: 4. CDR3 size: 14 residues. CDR1 is SGHRS and CDR2 is YFSETQ in the germline V gene. The CDR3 DNA reads TGCGCCAGCAGCTTAGTAGCGGGAGTGGGGGAGCTGTTTTTT. Translation: CASSLVAGVGELFF.

The chain employs TRBV19 and TRBJ1-4; 7 bases line up with TRBD1. CDR3 length: 15 amino acids. J gave up 8 bases and V 5 bases, and 11 bases lay outside the gene matches. Germline lookup yields CDR1 LNHDA and CDR2 SQIVND (reference sequence). The CDR3 nucleotides read TGTGCCAGTAGTCCGCTGGGGACAGCAAAAGAAAAACTGTTTTTT. It codes for CASSPLGTAKEKLFF.

The chain uses TRBV24-1 and TRBJ2-3; 9 bases are shared with TRBD2. This CDR3 region has 14 residues. Trimming took 10 bases from V and 2 from J; bases not matched to a gene: 6. CDR1 is KGHDR and CDR2 is SFDVKD in the germline V gene. In DNA form, the CDR3 reads TGTGCCACGAGCGCTAGCGGGGTCACAGATACGCAGTATTTT. It yields the protein CATSASGVTDTQYF.

The V call is TRBV10-3, the J call TRBJ1-2; TRBD1 matches 7 bases. V was clipped by 3 bases and J by 4 bases; unmatched bases: 17. This CDR3 is built from 18 residues. From germline, CDR1 is ENHRY and CDR2 SYGVKD. The CDR3 protein is CAISDPYTGTDLFYGYTF. CDR3 DNA: TGTGCCATCAGTGATCCCTACACCGGGACAGACCTCTTCTATGGCTACACCTTC.

This chain uses TRBV19 with TRBJ1-5; D not certain. Germline V gives CDR1 LNHDA, CDR2 SQIVND (reference sequence). The CDR3 sequence is 13 residues long. V was pared by 7 bases and J by 5 bases, with 12 bases between. DNA for the CDR3: TGTGCCAGTACTCCGACAAGGGATCAGCCCCAGCATTTT. It is translated as CASTPTRDQPQHF. Together with reference TRBV19 and TRBJ1-5, the CDR3 gives the full variable domain: DGGITQSPKYLFRKEGQNVTLSCEQNLNHDAMYWYRQDPGQGLRLIYYSQIVNDFQKGDIAEGYSVSREKKESFPLTVTSAQKNPTAFYLCASTPTRDQPQHFGDGTRLSIL.

The chain links TRBV5-1 to TRBJ2-5; D remains unclear. Germline lookup yields CDR1 SGHRS and CDR2 YFSETQ. Between the trimmed V and J ends, which lost 0 bases and 5 bases, there was a span of 11 bases. The length of the CDR3 is 14 residues. This CDR3 is CASSLGGVLETQYF. In DNA form, the CDR3 reads TGCGCCAGCAGCTTGGGAGGCGTTCTGGAGACCCAGTACTTC.

V gene TRBV24-1 combines with J gene TRBJ2-2, with D possibly being TRBD1 or TRBD2 (5 bases each). CDR1 and CDR2 (germline): KGHDR, SFDVKD. The CDR3 runs to 17 residues. The V end lost 1 base, the J end lost 8 bases, and 19 bases lay between the germline ends. The CDR3, as DNA: TGTGCCACCAGTGATTTTAACGGGACGGCTGGTCTAGGGGAGCTGTTTTTT. It is translated as CATSDFNGTAGLGELFF.

V usage is TRBV4-3 and J usage is TRBJ1-4, with 10 bases identical to TRBD1. Germline-derived CDR1 and CDR2 are LGHNA and YSLEER. The junction had 5 bases not matched to a gene; V was cut back by 1 base and J by 6 bases. The CDR3 is made up of 16 amino acids. CDR3 DNA: TGCGCCAGCAGCCAAGCTCTGGGACAGGGGTATGAAAAACTGTTTTTT. Translation gives CASSQALGQGYEKLFF.

The CDR3 bases are TGTGCCAGCAGTTACCGAGGGGGCCATACGCAGTATTTT. Protein: CASSYRGGHTQYF. The V call is TRBV6-6, the J call TRBJ2-3, with 7 bases identical to TRBD1. The V gene's germline CDR1 is MNHNY and CDR2 SVGAGI (reference sequence). The CDR3 is 13 amino acids. The V and J ends lost 2 bases and 7 bases, in that order; junction bases with no gene match: 3.

J is TRBJ1-1 and V is TRBV4-2; no definite D call. CDR3 length equals 12 residues. CDR1 and CDR2 from the germline V gene are LGHNA and YNFKEQ. Trimming took 1 base from V and 11 from J, leaving 11 bases between them. For the CDR3, the DNA is TGTGCCAGCAGCCAAGCTCCCTCCGCGGCTTTCTTT. Its translation is CASSQAPSAAFF.

This clone was seen only a few times. The genes are TRBV7-2 and TRBJ2-7, with 10 positions matching TRBD2. CDR3 size: 13 residues. Germline values: CDR1 SGHTA, CDR2 FQGNSA. The CDR3 nucleotides are TGTGCCAGCAGCCTAGCGGGAGCGGGTGAGCAGTACGTC. The encoded protein is CASSLAGAGEQYV.

DNA of the CDR3: TGTGCCAGCAGTTACTATTCTACGAACACCGGGGAGCTGTTTTTT. Protein sequence: CASSYYSTNTGELFF. The chain is built from TRBV6-5 and TRBJ2-2; D gene uncertain. V dropped 1 base and J dropped 0 bases, with 6 bases sitting between them. Germline CDR1 and CDR2: MNHEY and SVGAGI. The CDR3 covers 15 residues.

The chain links TRBV5-1 to TRBJ1-2; maybe TRBD1 (6 bases). Germline CDR1 and CDR2: SGHRS and YFSETQ. CDR3 length: 14 amino acids. With 4 bases removed from V and 1 base from J, the gap between germline ends came to 11 bases. CDR3 region: CASSIGTLNYGYTF. Written as DNA, the CDR3 is TGCGCCAGCAGCATCGGGACACTTAACTATGGCTACACCTTC. The full variable domain, its missing parts supplied by reference TRBV5-1 and TRBJ1-2, is KAGVTQTPRYLIKTRGQQVTLSCSPISGHRSVSWYQQTPGQGLQFLFEYFSETQRNKGNFPGRFSGRQFSNSRSEMNVSTLELGDSALYLCASSIGTLNYGYTFGSGTRLTVV.

This clone has just a few counts. The rearrangement links TRBV11-2 to TRBJ1-1; no clear D gene. The germline gives CDR1 SGHAT, CDR2 FQNNGV. This CDR3 region has 18 residues. Trimming removed 5 bases from V and 0 bases from J, with 22 bases in between. CDR3 residues: CASSGRSVRYYMNTEAFF. The CDR3 nucleotides are TGTGCCAGCAGCGGTCGGTCGGTTAGGTACTATATGAACACTGAAGCTTTCTTT.

In its sample, this clone was seen once. This sequence joins TRBV5-1 and TRBJ1-6; possibly TRBD1 for D (5 bases). The germline V and J ends were trimmed by 4 bases and 6 bases, with 17 bases remaining between them. The germline CDR1 and CDR2 sequences are SGHRS and YFSETQ. The CDR3 has 16 residues. CDR3 residues: CASSREPGPLNSPLHF. CDR3 sequence (DNA): TGCGCCAGCAGCAGGGAACCGGGACCTCTTAATTCACCCCTCCACTTT.

This clone is a singleton in its sample. The chain links TRBV5-1 to TRBJ2-3, with 7 bases that match TRBD1. The germline V gene encodes CDR1 SGHRS and CDR2 YFSETQ. V shed 4 bases and J 1 base; nucleotides not matched to a gene: 12. The CDR3 length is 17 residues. The CDR3 DNA follows: TGCGCCAGCAGCGTGGACAGGAGATTGGCCGGCACAGATACGCAGTATTTT. Encoded protein: CASSVDRRLAGTDTQYF.

The chain is built from TRBV14 and TRBJ1-2; unclear D gene. The CDR3 covers 13 residues. The V end lost 1 base, the J end lost 4 bases, and 7 bases lay between the germline ends. CDR1 and CDR2 from the germline V gene are SGHDN and FVKESK. CDR3: CASSQAVSYGYTF. In DNA form, the CDR3 reads TGTGCCAGCAGCCAAGCAGTAAGCTATGGCTACACCTTC.

This rearrangement joins TRBV19 to TRBJ2-2; 13 bases are a match to TRBD2. The CDR3 is 17 amino acids. V was pared by 6 bases and J by 4 bases, with 8 bases of the junction left unmatched. CDR1 LNHDA and CDR2 SQIVND come from the germline V gene (reference sequence). The CDR3 sequence: CASRRTSGSRRTGELFF. CDR3 nucleotides: TGTGCCAGTAGGAGGACTAGCGGGAGTCGGCGCACCGGGGAGCTGTTTTTT.